The T cell receptor beta chain under discussion was sequenced for a study of cytomegalovirus exposure and HLA in healthy donors. Background on the study: Sequencing of around 200 million T cells in an earlier analysis found about 120 million unique TCR beta sequences. Of the donors genotyped, approximately 410 in all, over 80% fell in the Caucasian-associated ancestry cluster. General study findings and limits: A later analysis found TCR association rates differed by HLA locus, highest for DRB1 and lowest for HLA-C.

Details on this clone: Its antigen is currently unknown.

The CDR3 totals 16 residues. The germline V gene has CDR1 SGHRS and CDR2 YFSETQ. V lost 0 bases, J lost 4 bases, and 4 bases stayed unmatched. Healthy bone marrow donors supplied every sample. PCR used 60 Vbeta primers and 13 Jbeta primers. The assay was immunoSEQ multiplex PCR, and TCRdb's table has in-frame clones only and misses some. The sample has about 200,000 clones, more than 65% seen once. The TCR was taken from a man in his fifties or sixties in good health and CMV-seronegative. The chain recombines TRBV5-1 with TRBJ2-7; TRBD2 matches 13 bases. The sequenced sample was PBMCs. The CDR3 region is CASSLELAGGPYEQYF. CDR3 coding DNA: TGCGCCAGCAGCTTGGAACTAGCGGGAGGGCCATACGAGCAGTACTTC.